This TCR beta chain was recovered during a study of blood T cell repertoires in COVID-19. About the study: Researchers got acute and convalescent COVID-19 samples from the United States, Italy and Spain. Sources were T cells, B-cell-depleted T cells, or PBMCs; the material itself was cDNA or gDNA.

In the original processing: Reference gene primer amplification gave nucleated cell count estimates. This table comes from immunoSEQ multiplex PCR, and its TCRdb copy is limited to in-frame clones, with some not included. D and trimming come from the DNA, and the V and J calls and clone size come from that table. The data hold over 130,000 clones, with roughly 85% observed a single time. The V end lost 10 bases, the J end lost 1 base, and 8 bases lay between the germline ends. Germline V gene data show CDR1 as MDHEN and CDR2 as SYDVKM. The CDR3 has 12 amino acids. J is TRBJ1-3 and V is TRBV28; no definite D call. This TCR came from a man in his forties or fifties with acute or convalescent COVID-19. The sample was peripheral blood. CDR3 amino acids: CATHMSGNTIYF. In nucleotides, the CDR3 is TGTGCCACCCACATGTCTGGAAACACCATATATTTT.